Given below is one T cell receptor beta chain in context. The sample comes from a study of blood T cell repertoires in COVID-19. Study context: Samples taken during acute and convalescent COVID-19 were collected in the United States, Italy and Spain. Sources were T cells, B-cell-depleted T cells, or PBMCs; the material itself was cDNA or gDNA.

The CDR3 extends over 16 amino acids. V lost 3 bases to trimming and J lost 1 base, with 18 bases between them. Per germline, CDR1 DFQATT and CDR2 SNEGSKA (reference sequence). As processed by the authors: Reference gene primers were amplified, and this amplification served to estimate nucleated cell counts. TCRdb keeps only in-frame clones here, not all; method: immunoSEQ multiplex PCR. D and trimming were read from the DNA, whereas the V and J calls and clone size are those reported in that table. The sample yields about 34,000 clones, around 91% seen once. The sequenced sample was peripheral blood. The chain employs TRBV20-1 and TRBJ2-5; tentatively, D is TRBD2 (6 bases). This sequence was found in a man older than 75 with acute or convalescent COVID-19. CDR3 bases: TGCAGTGCTAGTTCCCTAATAGCGGAGGTCCAAGAGACCCAGTACTTC. As protein: CSASSLIAEVQETQYF.